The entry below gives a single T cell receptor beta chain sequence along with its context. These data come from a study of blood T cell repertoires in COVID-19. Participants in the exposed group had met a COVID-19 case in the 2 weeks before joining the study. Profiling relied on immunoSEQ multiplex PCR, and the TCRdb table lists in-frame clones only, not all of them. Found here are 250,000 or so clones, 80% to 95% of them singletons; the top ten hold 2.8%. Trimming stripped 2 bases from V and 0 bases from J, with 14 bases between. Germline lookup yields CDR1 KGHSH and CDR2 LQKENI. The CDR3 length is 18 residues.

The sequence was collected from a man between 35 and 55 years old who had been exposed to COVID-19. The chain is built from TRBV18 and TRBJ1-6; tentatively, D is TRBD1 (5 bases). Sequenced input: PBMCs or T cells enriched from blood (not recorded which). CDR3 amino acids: CASSPLPGSSSYNSPLHF. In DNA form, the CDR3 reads TGTGCCAGCTCACCATTGCCAGGGTCTAGCTCCTATAATTCACCCCTCCACTTT.